This T cell receptor beta chain is drawn from a study of T cell repertoires in cytomegalovirus infection. TCRdb ran MiXCR on the reads and lists one entry per CDR3 protein. The data contain approximately 990,000 distinct CDR3 sequences, roughly 30% of them singletons. Whole-study findings and limits: Cumulated frequencies of public TCR beta families served to identify carriers of CMV plus the relevant HLA.

A word on this clonotype: Antigen unknown.

V was trimmed by 6 bases and J by 3 bases, leaving 15 bases between them. The CDR3 extends over 13 amino acids. Germline assignment: CDR1 DFQATT and CDR2 SNEGSKA (reference sequence). Sample: cultured CD8+ T cells from PBMCs, taken from culture after CMV antigen stimulation. This sequence joins TRBV20-1 and TRBJ2-7; D might be TRBD2 (7 bases). This receptor was obtained from a human donor in good health (CMV status not recorded). Some clones in this sample may be carry-over from other donors' samples. CDR3 sequence: CSARDGGLYEQYF. In DNA form, the CDR3 reads TGCAGTGCGCGGGACGGGGGGCTCTACGAGCAGTACTTC.